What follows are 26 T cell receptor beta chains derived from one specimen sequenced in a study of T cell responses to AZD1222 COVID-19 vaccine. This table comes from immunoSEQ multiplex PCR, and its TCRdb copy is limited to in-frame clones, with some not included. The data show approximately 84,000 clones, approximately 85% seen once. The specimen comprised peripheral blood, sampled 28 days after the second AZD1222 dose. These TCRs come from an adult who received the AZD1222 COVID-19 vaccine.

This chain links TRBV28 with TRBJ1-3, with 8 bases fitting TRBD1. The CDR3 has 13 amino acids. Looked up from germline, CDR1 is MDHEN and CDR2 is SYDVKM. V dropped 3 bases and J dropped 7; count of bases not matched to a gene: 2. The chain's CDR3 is CASSFQGANTIYF. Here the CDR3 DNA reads TGTGCCAGCAGTTTCCAGGGGGCGAACACCATATATTTT.

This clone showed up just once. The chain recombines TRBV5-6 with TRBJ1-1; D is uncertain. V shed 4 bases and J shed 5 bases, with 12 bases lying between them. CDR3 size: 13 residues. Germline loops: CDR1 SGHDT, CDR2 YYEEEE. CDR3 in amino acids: CASSVGLGTEAFF. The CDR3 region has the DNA TGTGCCAGCAGCGTCGGTCTGGGGACTGAAGCTTTCTTT.

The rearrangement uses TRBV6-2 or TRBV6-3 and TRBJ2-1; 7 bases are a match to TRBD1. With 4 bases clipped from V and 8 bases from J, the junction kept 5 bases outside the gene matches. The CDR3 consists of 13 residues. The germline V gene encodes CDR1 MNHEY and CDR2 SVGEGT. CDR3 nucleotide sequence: TGTGCCAGCAGTTTTACAGGGGTGGATGAGCAGTTCTTC. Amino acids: CASSFTGVDEQFF.

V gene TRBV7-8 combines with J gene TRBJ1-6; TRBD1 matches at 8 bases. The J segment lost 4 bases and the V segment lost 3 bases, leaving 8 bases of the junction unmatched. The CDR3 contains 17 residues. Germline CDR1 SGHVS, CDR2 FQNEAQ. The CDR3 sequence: CASSLTGDELYNSPLHF. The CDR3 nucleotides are TGTGCCAGCAGCTTGACAGGGGACGAATTATATAATTCACCCCTCCACTTT.

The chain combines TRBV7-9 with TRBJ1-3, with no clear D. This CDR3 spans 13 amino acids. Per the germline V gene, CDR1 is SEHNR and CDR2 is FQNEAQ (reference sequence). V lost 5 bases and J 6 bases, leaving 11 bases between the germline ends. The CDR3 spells CASSLDPVNTIYF. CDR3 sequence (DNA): TGTGCCAGCAGCCTCGACCCCGTAAACACCATATATTTT.

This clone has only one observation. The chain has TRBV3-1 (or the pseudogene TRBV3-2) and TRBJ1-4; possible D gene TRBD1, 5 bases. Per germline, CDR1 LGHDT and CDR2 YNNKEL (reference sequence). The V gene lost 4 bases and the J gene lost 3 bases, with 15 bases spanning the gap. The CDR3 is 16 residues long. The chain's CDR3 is CASSLDPRDANEKLFF. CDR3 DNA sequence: TGTGCCAGCAGCCTCGACCCCAGGGACGCTAATGAAAAACTGTTTTTT.

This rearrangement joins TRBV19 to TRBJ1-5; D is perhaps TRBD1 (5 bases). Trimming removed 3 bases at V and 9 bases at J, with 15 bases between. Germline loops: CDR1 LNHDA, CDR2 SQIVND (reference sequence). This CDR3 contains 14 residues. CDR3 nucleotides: TGTGCCAGTAGTATTAGGGACCGGGGAGGGCCCCAGCATTTT. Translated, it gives CASSIRDRGGPQHF.

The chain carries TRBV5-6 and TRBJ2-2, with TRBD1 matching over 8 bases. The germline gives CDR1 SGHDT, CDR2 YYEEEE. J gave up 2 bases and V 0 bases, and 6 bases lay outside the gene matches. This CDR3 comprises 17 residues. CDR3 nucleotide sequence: TGTGCCAGCAGCTTGGCCCCCGGACAGGGAAACACCGGGGAGCTGTTTTTT. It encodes CASSLAPGQGNTGELFF.

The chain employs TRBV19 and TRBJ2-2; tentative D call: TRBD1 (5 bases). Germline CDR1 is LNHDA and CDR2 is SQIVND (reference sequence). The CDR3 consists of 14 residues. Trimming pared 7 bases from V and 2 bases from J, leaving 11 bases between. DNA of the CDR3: TGTGCCAGTATCGCGACAGCCAACACCGGGGAGCTGTTTTTT. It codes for CASIATANTGELFF.

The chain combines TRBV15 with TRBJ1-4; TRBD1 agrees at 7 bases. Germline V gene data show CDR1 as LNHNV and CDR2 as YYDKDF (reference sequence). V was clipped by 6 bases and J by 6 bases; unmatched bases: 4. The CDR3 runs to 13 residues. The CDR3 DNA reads TGTGCCACCAGGGAGGGGGCGTATGAAAAACTGTTTTTT. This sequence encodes CATREGAYEKLFF.

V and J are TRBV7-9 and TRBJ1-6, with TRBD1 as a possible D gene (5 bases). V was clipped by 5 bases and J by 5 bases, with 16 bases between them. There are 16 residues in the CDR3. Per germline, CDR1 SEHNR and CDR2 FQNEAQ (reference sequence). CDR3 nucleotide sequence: TGTGCCAGCAGCGCCAGCCGGGACCTTCATAATTCACCCCTCCACTTT. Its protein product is CASSASRDLHNSPLHF. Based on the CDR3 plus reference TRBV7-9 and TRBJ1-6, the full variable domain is DTGVSQNPRHKITKRGQNVTFRCDPISEHNRLYWYRQTLGQGPEFLTYFQNEAQLEKSRLLSDRFSAERPKGSFSTLEIQRTEQGDSAMYLCASSASRDLHNSPLHFGNGTRLTVT.

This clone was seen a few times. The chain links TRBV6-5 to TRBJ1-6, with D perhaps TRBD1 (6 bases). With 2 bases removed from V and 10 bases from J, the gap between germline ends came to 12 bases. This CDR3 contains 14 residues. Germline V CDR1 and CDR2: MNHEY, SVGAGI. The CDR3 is CASSYARGESPLHF. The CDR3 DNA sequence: TGTGCCAGCAGTTACGCGAGGGGGGAGTCACCCCTCCACTTT.

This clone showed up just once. CDR3 protein: CASSRHGTEIVNTEAFF. The CDR3 DNA reads TGCGCCAGCAGCCGCCACGGGACAGAAATAGTTAACACTGAAGCTTTCTTT. The chain employs TRBV4-1 and TRBJ1-1; 7 bases agree with TRBD1. Germline lookup yields CDR1 MGHRA and CDR2 YSYEKL. J gave up 2 bases and V 4 bases, and 13 bases lay outside the gene matches. The CDR3 loop spans 17 amino acids.

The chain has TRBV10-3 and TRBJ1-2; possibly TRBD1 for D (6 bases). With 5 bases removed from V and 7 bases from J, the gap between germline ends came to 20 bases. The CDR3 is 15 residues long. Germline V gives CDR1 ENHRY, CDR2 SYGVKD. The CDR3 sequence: CAISQTEGGRGGYTF. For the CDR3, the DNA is TGTGCCATCAGTCAAACGGAAGGGGGAAGAGGTGGCTACACCTTC.

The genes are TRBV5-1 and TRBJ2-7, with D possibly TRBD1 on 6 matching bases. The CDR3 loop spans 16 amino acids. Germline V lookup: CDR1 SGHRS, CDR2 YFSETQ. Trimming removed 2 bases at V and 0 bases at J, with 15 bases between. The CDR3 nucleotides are TGCGCCAGCAGCTTCTATCCGGGACACAGCTCCTACGAGCAGTACTTC. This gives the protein CASSFYPGHSSYEQYF. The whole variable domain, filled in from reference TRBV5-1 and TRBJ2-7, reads KAGVTQTPRYLIKTRGQQVTLSCSPISGHRSVSWYQQTPGQGLQFLFEYFSETQRNKGNFPGRFSGRQFSNSRSEMNVSTLELGDSALYLCASSFYPGHSSYEQYFGPGTRLTVT.

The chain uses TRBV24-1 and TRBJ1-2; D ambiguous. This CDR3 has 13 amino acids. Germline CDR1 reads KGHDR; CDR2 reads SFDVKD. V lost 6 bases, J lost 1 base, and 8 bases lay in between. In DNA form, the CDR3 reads TGTGCCACCAGTAAAGGGATTAACTATGGCTACACCTTC. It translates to CATSKGINYGYTF.

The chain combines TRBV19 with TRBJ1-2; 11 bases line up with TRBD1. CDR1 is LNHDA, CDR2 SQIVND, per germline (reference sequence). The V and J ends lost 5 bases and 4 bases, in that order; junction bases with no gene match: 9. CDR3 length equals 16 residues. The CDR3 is CASSGQGAKDIYGYTF. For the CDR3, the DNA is TGTGCCAGTAGTGGACAGGGGGCGAAAGATATCTATGGCTACACCTTC.

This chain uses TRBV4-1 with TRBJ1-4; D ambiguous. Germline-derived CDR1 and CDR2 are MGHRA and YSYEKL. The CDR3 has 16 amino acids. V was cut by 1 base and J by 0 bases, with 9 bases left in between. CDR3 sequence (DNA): TGCGCCAGCAGCCAAGGCGGGGAGGCAACTAATGAAAAACTGTTTTTT. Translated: CASSQGGEATNEKLFF.

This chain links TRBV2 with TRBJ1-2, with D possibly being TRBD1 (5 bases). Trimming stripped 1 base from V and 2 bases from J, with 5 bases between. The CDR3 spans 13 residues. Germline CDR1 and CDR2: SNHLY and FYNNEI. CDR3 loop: CASSEDRNYGYTF. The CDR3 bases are TGTGCCAGCAGTGAAGACAGGAACTATGGCTACACCTTC. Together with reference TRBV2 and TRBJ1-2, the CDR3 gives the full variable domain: EPEVTQTPSHQVTQMGQEVILRCVPISNHLYFYWYRQILGQKVEFLVSFYNNEISEKSEIFDDQFSVERPDGSNFTLKIRSTKLEDSAMYFCASSEDRNYGYTFGSGTRLTVV.

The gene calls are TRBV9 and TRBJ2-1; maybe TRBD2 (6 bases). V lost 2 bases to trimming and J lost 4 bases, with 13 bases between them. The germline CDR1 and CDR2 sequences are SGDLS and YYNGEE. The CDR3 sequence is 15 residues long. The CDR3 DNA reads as TGTGCCAGCAGCGTCGCCGGGGGAGTATACAATGAGCAGTTCTTC. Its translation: CASSVAGGVYNEQFF.

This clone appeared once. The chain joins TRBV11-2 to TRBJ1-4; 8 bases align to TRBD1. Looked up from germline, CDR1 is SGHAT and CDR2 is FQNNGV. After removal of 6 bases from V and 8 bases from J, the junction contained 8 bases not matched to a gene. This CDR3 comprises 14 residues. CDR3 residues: CASRPQGAGEKLFF. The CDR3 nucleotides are TGTGCCAGCAGACCGCAGGGGGCAGGGGAAAAACTGTTTTTT.

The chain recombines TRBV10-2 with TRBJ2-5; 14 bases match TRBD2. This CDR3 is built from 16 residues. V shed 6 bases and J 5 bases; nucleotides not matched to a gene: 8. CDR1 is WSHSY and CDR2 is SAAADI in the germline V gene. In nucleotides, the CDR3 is TGCGCCAGCAGCGGGACTAGCGGGGGATGGTGGGAGACCCAGTACTTC. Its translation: CASSGTSGGWWETQYF.

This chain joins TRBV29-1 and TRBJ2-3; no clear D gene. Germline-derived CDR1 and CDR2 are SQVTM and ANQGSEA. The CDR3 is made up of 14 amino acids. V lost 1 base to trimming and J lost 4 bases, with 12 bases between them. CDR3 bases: TGCAGCGTTGAAGGGCCCGCGAGACCAGATACGCAGTATTTT. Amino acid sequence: CSVEGPARPDTQYF.

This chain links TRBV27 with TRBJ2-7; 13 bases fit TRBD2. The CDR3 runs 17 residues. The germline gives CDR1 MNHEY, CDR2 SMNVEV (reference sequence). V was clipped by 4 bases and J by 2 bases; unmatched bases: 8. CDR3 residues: CASSSPLLAGGAYEQYF. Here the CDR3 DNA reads TGTGCCAGCAGTTCCCCCCTACTAGCGGGGGGGGCCTACGAGCAGTACTTC.

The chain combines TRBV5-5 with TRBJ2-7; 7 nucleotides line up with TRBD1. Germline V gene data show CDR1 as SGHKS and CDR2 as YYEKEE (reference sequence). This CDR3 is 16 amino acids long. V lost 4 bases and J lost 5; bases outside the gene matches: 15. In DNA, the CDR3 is TGTGCCAGCAGCCCCTTCCCGACAGGGAATACCCACGAGCAGTACTTC. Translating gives CASSPFPTGNTHEQYF.

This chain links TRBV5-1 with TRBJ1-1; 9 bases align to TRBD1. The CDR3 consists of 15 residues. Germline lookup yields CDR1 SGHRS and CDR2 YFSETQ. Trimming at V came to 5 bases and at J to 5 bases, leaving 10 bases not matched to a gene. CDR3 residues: CASSSDRGVMTEAFF. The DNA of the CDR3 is TGCGCCAGCAGTTCCGACAGGGGGGTAATGACTGAAGCTTTCTTT.